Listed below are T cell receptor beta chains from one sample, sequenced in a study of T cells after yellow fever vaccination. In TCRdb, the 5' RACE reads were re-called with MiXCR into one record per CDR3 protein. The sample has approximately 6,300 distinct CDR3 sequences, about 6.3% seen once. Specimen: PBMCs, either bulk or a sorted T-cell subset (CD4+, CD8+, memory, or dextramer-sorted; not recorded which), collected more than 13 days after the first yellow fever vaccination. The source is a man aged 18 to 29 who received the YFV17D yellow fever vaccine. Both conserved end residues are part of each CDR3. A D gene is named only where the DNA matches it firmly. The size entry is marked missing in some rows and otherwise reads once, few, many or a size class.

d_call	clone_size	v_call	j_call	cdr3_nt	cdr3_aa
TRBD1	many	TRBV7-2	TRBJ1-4	TGTGCCAGCAGCTTAGAGGCAGGGGGCATCGGAAAACTGTTTTTT	CASSLEAGGIGKLFF
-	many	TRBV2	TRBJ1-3	TGTGCCAGCAGCCCAGGGGCGTACGGAAACACCATATATTTT	CASSPGAYGNTIYF
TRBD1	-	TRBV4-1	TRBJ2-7	TGCGCCAGCAGCCAAGTTCAATACCCGGGACAGGGGGTTTACGAGCAGTACTTC	CASSQVQYPGQGVYEQYF
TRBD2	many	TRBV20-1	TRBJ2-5	TGCAGTGCCAGGATAGCGGGGGCCCCCGGGGAGACCCAGTACTTC	CSARIAGAPGETQYF
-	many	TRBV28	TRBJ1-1	TGTGCCAGCAGTTCTCCAAGCAACACTGAAGCTTTCTTT	CASSSPSNTEAFF
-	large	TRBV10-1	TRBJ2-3	TGCGCCAGCAGTGGAATTGGTACGCAGTATTTT	CASSGIGTQYF
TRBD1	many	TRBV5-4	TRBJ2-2	TGTGCCAGCATAAAACAGGGGACCGGGGAGCTGTTTTTT	CASIKQGTGELFF
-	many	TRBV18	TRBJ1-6	TGTGCCAGCTCACCAACCCCCTATAATTCACCCCTCCACTTT	CASSPTPYNSPLHF
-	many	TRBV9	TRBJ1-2	TGTGCCAGCAGTAGAGAGAACCGTGGCTACACCTTC	CASSRENRGYTF
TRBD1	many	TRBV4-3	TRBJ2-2	TGCGCCAGCAGCCAAGATGGGGACAGGAGAACCGGGGAGCTGTTTTTT	CASSQDGDRRTGELFF
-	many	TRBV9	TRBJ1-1	TGTGCCAGCAGCGTCCAGCAGAACACTGAAGCTTTCTTT	CASSVQQNTEAFF
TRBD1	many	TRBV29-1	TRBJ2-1	TGCGGGACAGGGAACAATGAGCAGTTCTTC	CGTGNNEQFF
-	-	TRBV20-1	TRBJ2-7	TGCAGTGGTGGCCAGGCCGCGGCCTACGAGCAGTACTTC	CSGGQAAAYEQYF
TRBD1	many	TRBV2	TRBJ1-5	TGTGCCAGCAGGATTGGACAGGGGCATCAGCCCCAGCATTTT	CASRIGQGHQPQHF
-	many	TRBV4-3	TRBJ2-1	TGCGCCAGCAGCCTAGTTGGGTCTGAGCAGTTCTTC	CASSLVGSEQFF
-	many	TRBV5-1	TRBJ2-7	TGCGCCAGCAGCTTGGTCATAGGGTCATATCGGACGTACGAGCAGTACTTC	CASSLVIGSYRTYEQYF
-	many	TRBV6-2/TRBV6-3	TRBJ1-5	TGTGCCAGCAGTTACCAGTATCAGCCCCAGCATTTT	CASSYQYQPQHF
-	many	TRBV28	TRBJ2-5	TGTGCCAGCAGTTTCGGGGACACATACTCAGGGACCCAGTACTTC	CASSFGDTYSGTQYF
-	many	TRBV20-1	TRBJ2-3	TGCAGTGCTAGAGATTTGGCGGGCGGGGGCGGGCGAGTAAATACGCAGTATTTT	CSARDLAGGGGRVNTQYF
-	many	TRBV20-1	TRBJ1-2	TGCAGTGCTGGGGGAACAGCTAACTATGGCTACACCTTC	CSAGGTANYGYTF
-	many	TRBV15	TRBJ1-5	TGTGCCACCAGCGGGGGGGCCGGCAATCAGCCCCAGCATTTT	CATSGGAGNQPQHF
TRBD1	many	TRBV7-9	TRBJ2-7	TGTGCCAGCAGCGGAAGAGACAGGGTCTACGAGCAGTACTTC	CASSGRDRVYEQYF
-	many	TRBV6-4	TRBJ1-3	TGTGCCAGCAGTGACGTACCATTCGGGAACACCATATATTTT	CASSDVPFGNTIYF
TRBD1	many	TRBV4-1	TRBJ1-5	TGCGCCAGCAGCCGGGACAGGGGGGAATCGCCCCAGCATTTT	CASSRDRGESPQHF
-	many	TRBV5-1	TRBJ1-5	TGCGCCAGCAGCTTGAGACCCAATCAGCCCCAGCATTTT	CASSLRPNQPQHF
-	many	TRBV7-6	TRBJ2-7	TGTGCCAGCAGCTTGGGGTTAGGGGGCTACGAGCAGTACTTC	CASSLGLGGYEQYF
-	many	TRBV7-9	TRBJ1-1	TGTGCCAGCAGCTTCGAGGGGTTCATGAACACTGAAGCTTTCTTT	CASSFEGFMNTEAFF
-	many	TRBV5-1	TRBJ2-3	TGCGCCAGCAGCTTGGACAGGAGAAGCACAGATACGCAGTATTTT	CASSLDRRSTDTQYF
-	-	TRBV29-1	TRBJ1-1	TGCAGCGTTGGGGTCATGCAGGAAACTGAAGCTTTCTTT	CSVGVMQETEAFF
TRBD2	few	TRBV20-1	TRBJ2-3	TGCAGTGCTATACTAGCGGGGGGCACAGATACGCAGTATTTT	CSAILAGGTDTQYF
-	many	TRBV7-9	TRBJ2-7	TGTGCCAGCAGCTTAGTGGGTGGTGGGGCCTACGAGCAGTACTTC	CASSLVGGGAYEQYF
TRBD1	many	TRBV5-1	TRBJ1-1	TGCGCCAGCAGGGGGACAGGGAAGACTGAAGCTTTCTTT	CASRGTGKTEAFF
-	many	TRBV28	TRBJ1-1	TGTGCCAGCAGTTCCGCGAACACTGAAGCTTTCTTT	CASSSANTEAFF
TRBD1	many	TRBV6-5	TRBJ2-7	TGTGCCAGCAGTAGGACAGGGGTAGTATCTTTCTCCGAGCAGTACTTC	CASSRTGVVSFSEQYF
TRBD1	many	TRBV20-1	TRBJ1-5	TGCAGTGCTAGAGCGGGACAGGGTCCTCAGCCCCAGCATTTT	CSARAGQGPQPQHF
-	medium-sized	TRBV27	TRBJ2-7	TGTGCCAGCAGTTTAGGGGGAGTCTACGAGCAGTACTTC	CASSLGGVYEQYF
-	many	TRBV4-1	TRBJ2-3	TGCGCCAGCAGCCACTACAGAAGCACAGATACGCAGTATTTT	CASSHYRSTDTQYF
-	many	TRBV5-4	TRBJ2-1	TGTGCCAGCAGCTTTGGGTACGGGGGTGTCAATGAGCAGTTCTTC	CASSFGYGGVNEQFF
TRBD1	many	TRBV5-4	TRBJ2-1	TGTGCCAGCAGCTCCCCCGGGACAGGGGGCCATGAGCAGTTCTTC	CASSSPGTGGHEQFF
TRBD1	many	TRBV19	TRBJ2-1	TGTGCCAGTAGCCCAAAACAGGGGTACGGCAATGAGCAGTTCTTC	CASSPKQGYGNEQFF
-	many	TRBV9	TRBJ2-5	TGTGCCAGCAGCGTAGATGGTACGGGCCGTCCAGAGACCCAGTACTTC	CASSVDGTGRPETQYF
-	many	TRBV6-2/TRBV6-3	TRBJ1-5	TGTGCCAGCAGGCGGATTAGCAATCAGCCCCAGCATTTT	CASRRISNQPQHF
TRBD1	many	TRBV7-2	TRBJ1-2	TGTGCCAGCAGCTTAGCGGGACAGGTCTTC	CASSLAGQVF
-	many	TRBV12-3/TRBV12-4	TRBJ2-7	TGTGCCAGCACCCCCGACAGTAGCTCCTACGAGCAGTACTTC	CASTPDSSSYEQYF
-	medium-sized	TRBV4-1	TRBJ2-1	TGCGCCAGCAGCCAACGCCCTTTAGGGTCGAGTCCCTACAATGAGCAGTTCTTC	CASSQRPLGSSPYNEQFF
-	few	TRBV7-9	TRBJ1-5	TGTGCCAGGGAACGACGGGGCAGACCCCTGCAGCCCCAGCATTTT	CARERRGRPLQPQHF
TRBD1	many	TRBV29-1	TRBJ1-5	TGCAGCGCTGGACAGGGCGTTTATCAGCCCCAGCATTTT	CSAGQGVYQPQHF
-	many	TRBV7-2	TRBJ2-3	TGTGCCAGCAGCTTAGGCGGGGTCACAGATACGCAGTATTTT	CASSLGGVTDTQYF
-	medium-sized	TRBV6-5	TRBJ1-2	TGTGCCAGCAGCCTATACACCGGGACCCCTAATGGCTACACCTTC	CASSLYTGTPNGYTF
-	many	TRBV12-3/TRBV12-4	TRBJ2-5	TGTGCCAGCAGTTTAGGGGGGGGCCCCCAAGAGACCCAGTACTTC	CASSLGGGPQETQYF
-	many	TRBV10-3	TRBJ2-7	TGTGCCATCAGTACGACAGAAACCTACGAGCAGTACTTC	CAISTTETYEQYF
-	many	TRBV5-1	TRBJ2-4	TGCGCCAGCAGCATCCTAGGGGCCGGAGGAGACATTCAGTACTTC	CASSILGAGGDIQYF
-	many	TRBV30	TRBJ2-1	TGTGCCTGGAGTCATACAAATTACAATGAGCAGTTCTTC	CAWSHTNYNEQFF